What follows are 28 T cell receptor beta chains derived from one specimen sequenced in a study of molecular identifiers for immune sequencing clone quantification (dated by TCRdb to between 2018 and 2020). Library creation used PCR. Data came from a NextSeq 500. The public sequencing data were trimmed at Q25 with fastp and processed into clonotypes with MiXCR by TCRdb, which kept only in-frame beta chains. Here each entry gathers all rows of one CDR3 protein and keeps the most common genes and DNA. The sample yields hundreds of thousands of distinct CDR3 sequences; 25% were counted once. The ten largest clones represent 0.78% of the sample. Sequencing was done on a sample of naive CD8+ T cells from blood, with Jurkat cell RNA spiked in. In light of the paper, this sample's cell subset or site label describes: FACS-sorted CD8+CD4-CCR7+CD45RA+ naive T cells. The receptors stem from a human donor in good health. Some libraries in this study had Jurkat cell RNA spiked in.

This clonotype has a count of ten or more. The rearrangement links TRBV14 to TRBJ1-2, with 9 bases fitting TRBD1. The germline gives CDR1 SGHDN, CDR2 FVKESK. This CDR3 has 15 residues. V gave up 4 bases and J gave up 4 bases; unmatched junction bases: 7. Here the CDR3 reads CASSLSDRGSYGYTF. CDR3 DNA sequence: TGTGCCAGCAGCCTATCGGACAGGGGATCCTATGGCTACACCTTC.

This chain links TRBV19 with TRBJ1-5; D not resolved. Trimming stripped 7 bases from V and 3 bases from J, with 7 bases between. The V gene's germline CDR1 is LNHDA and CDR2 SQIVND (reference sequence). The CDR3 extends over 12 amino acids. The CDR3 nucleotides are TGTGCCAGTAAGGGCACCAATCAGCCCCAGCATTTT. Translation gives CASKGTNQPQHF.

Many counts were recorded for this clonotype. The CDR3 coding sequence is TGTGCCAGCAGTTACTCGAGTAGTGCCTACGAGCAGTACTTC. It yields the protein CASSYSSSAYEQYF. The gene calls are TRBV6-5 and TRBJ2-7; the D is unclear. Germline loops: CDR1 MNHEY, CDR2 SVGAGI. There are 14 residues in the CDR3. Trimming shortened V by 0 bases and J by 2 bases, and 8 bases separated the two germline ends.

Of note for this clonotype: At one boundary the junction diverges from the germline segment, which might be a read error. CDR3: CAGRGTDPTYEQYF. The CDR3 DNA reads TGTGCCGGCAGGGGGACAGATCCTACCTACGAGCAGTACTTC. V is TRBV7-2 and J is TRBJ2-7, with TRBD1 matching 7 bases. The CDR3 is 14 residues long. Germline V gives CDR1 SGHTA, CDR2 FQGNSA.

V and J are TRBV5-1 and TRBJ2-7, with D possibly matching TRBD2 (5 bases). This CDR3 has 16 residues. Germline CDR1 SGHRS, CDR2 YFSETQ. V dropped 0 bases and J dropped 5 bases, with 18 bases sitting between them. In nucleotides, the CDR3 is TGCGCCAGCAGCTTGGGGGTTAGGTTGGGAGTAGACGAGCAGTACTTC. This encodes CASSLGVRLGVDEQYF.

In its sample, this clonotype was seen a few times. The CDR3 loop reads CASSSDRGHQPQHF. The CDR3 bases are TGTGCCAGCAGCTCCGACAGGGGGCATCAGCCCCAGCATTTT. The V gene is TRBV27, the J gene TRBJ1-5, with 10 bases aligning to TRBD1. This CDR3 contains 14 residues. Trimming cost V 6 bases and J 5 bases; bases outside gene matches: 4. Germline V gene sequence: CDR1 MNHEY, CDR2 SMNVEV (reference sequence).

CDR3 nucleotide sequence: TGTGCCAGCAGTGAATGGGACAGTACCTACGAGCAGTACTTC. Translation gives CASSEWDSTYEQYF. The V call is TRBV25-1, the J call TRBJ2-7; 7 nucleotides align to TRBD1. This CDR3 has 14 residues. The V gene end was trimmed by 1 base and the J gene end by 2 bases; junction bases not matched to a gene: 2. Looked up from germline, CDR1 is MGHDK and CDR2 is SYGVNS.

This clonotype was found many times. The gene calls are TRBV7-9 and TRBJ2-3; tentative D call: TRBD1 (6 bases). The CDR3 has 16 amino acids. The germline V gene has CDR1 SEHNR and CDR2 FQNEAQ (reference sequence). V was cut by 5 bases and J by 0 bases, with 15 bases left in between. This CDR3 is CASSPRQAISTDTQYF. DNA of the CDR3: TGTGCCAGCAGCCCTCGACAGGCTATTAGCACAGATACGCAGTATTTT.

V is TRBV27 and J is TRBJ2-7, with D perhaps matching TRBD2 (6 bases). The CDR3 extends over 14 amino acids. In germline, CDR1 is MNHEY, CDR2 SMNVEV (reference sequence). V shed 4 bases and J shed 2 bases, with 12 bases lying between them. The DNA of the CDR3 is TGTGCCAGCAGTTACGACGGGGGTCCCTACGAGCAGTACTTC. Its protein is CASSYDGGPYEQYF.

This clonotype was observed many times. The V call is TRBV5-4, the J call TRBJ1-5, with D hard to call. CDR3 length equals 14 residues. Trimming pared 4 bases from V and 2 bases from J, leaving 10 bases between. CDR1 and CDR2 (germline): SGHNT, YYREEE (reference sequence). The CDR3 DNA sequence: TGTGCCAGCAGCGCGGGGTTAGGCAATCAGCCCCAGCATTTT. It specifies CASSAGLGNQPQHF.

There are a few counts of this clonotype. V is TRBV12-3 or TRBV12-4 and J is TRBJ1-2, with no clear D. The CDR3 contains 13 residues. Trimming pared 5 bases from V and 5 bases from J, leaving 12 bases between. The CDR3 loop reads CASSAGPSYGYTF. CDR3 coding DNA: TGTGCCAGCAGTGCCGGACCGTCTTATGGCTACACCTTC.

This clonotype was observed a few times. The chain has TRBV6-6 and TRBJ1-3; tentatively, D is TRBD1 (5 bases). The germline CDR1 and CDR2 sequences are MNHNY and SVGAGI (reference sequence). V lost 3 bases and J 2 bases, leaving 14 bases between the germline ends. This CDR3 contains 16 residues. The CDR3 region is CASSYIIGVAGNTIYF. CDR3 bases: TGTGCCAGCAGTTATATTATAGGGGTTGCTGGAAACACCATATATTTT.

In this sample, this clonotype turned up many times. The CDR3 sequence: CASSSNRDSEKLFF. DNA of the CDR3: TGTGCCAGCAGCTCGAACAGGGACAGTGAAAAACTGTTTTTT. The V and J genes are TRBV27 and TRBJ1-4; TRBD1 agrees at 7 bases. Germline CDR1 MNHEY, CDR2 SMNVEV (reference sequence). J gave up 7 bases and V 6 bases, and 8 bases lay outside the gene matches. CDR3 size: 14 residues. The whole variable domain, remainder taken from reference TRBV27 and TRBJ1-4, is EAQVTQNPRYLITVTGKKLTVTCSQNMNHEYMSWYRQDPGLGLRQIYYSMNVEVTDKGDVPEGYKVSRKEKRNFPLILESPSPNQTSLYFCASSSNRDSEKLFFGSGTQLSVL.

The chain employs TRBV18 and TRBJ2-7; TRBD1 matches 8 bases. Germline assignment: CDR1 KGHSH and CDR2 LQKENI. CDR3 length: 16 amino acids. V was clipped by 3 bases and J by 2 bases; unmatched bases: 9. The DNA for the CDR3 is TGTGCCAGCTCACCGTATCCGGGACAGGTAACCTACGAGCAGTACTTC. Its protein product is CASSPYPGQVTYEQYF.

Details on this clonotype: This may arise from a read error, as a much more abundant clone is one base away. Because it lacks the conserved phenylalanine or tryptophan at the end, this CDR3 is likely a read error. CDR3 region: CASSGRTGPDTEAFS. CDR3 nucleotide sequence: TGTGCCAGCAGCGGACGGACAGGGCCCGACACTGAAGCTTTCTCT. V usage is TRBV7-9 and J usage is TRBJ1-1, with TRBD1 identical over 8 bases. The V gene's germline CDR1 is SEHNR and CDR2 FQNEAQ (reference sequence). The ends lost 5 bases at V and 3 bases at J; junction bases unmatched: 8. The CDR3 length is 15 residues.

This clonotype was detected only once. The V gene is TRBV6-5, the J gene TRBJ2-2; D is uncertain. The CDR3 totals 13 residues. Per germline, CDR1 MNHEY and CDR2 SVGAGI. V lost 2 bases and J 6 bases, leaving 7 bases between the germline ends. CDR3 bases: TGTGCCAGCAGTTACGGGCCACCCGGGGAGCTGTTTTTT. It codes for CASSYGPPGELFF.

Many counts were recorded for this clonotype. The genes are TRBV6-5 and TRBJ2-5; D call uncertain. The CDR3 is 16 residues long. Looked up from germline, CDR1 is MNHEY and CDR2 is SVGAGI. With 4 bases removed from V and 2 bases from J, the gap between germline ends came to 17 bases. CDR3 amino acids: CASSFGLGPMQETQYF. The CDR3 region has the DNA TGTGCCAGCAGTTTTGGGCTCGGACCGATGCAAGAGACCCAGTACTTC.

This clonotype was observed many times. This chain links TRBV3-1 with TRBJ2-3, with TRBD1 identical over 7 bases. J lost 0 bases, V lost 3 bases, and 6 bases had no gene match. There are 16 residues in the CDR3. In germline, CDR1 is LGHDT, CDR2 YNNKEL (reference sequence). This CDR3 is CASSQGDSKSTDTQYF. In nucleotides, the CDR3 is TGTGCCAGCAGCCAGGGGGACAGCAAGAGCACAGATACGCAGTATTTT.

This clonotype was seen at least ten times. The chain carries TRBV9 and TRBJ2-7, with D perhaps TRBD2 (5 bases). There are 9 residues in the CDR3. The germline V and J ends were trimmed by 8 bases and 9 bases, with 9 bases remaining between them. Germline V gene data show CDR1 as SGDLS and CDR2 as YYNGEE. As DNA, the CDR3 is TGTGCCAGAATACGGGGGCAGTACTTC. Protein sequence: CARIRGQYF.

The gene calls are TRBV6-1 and TRBJ2-7, with 11 bases identical to TRBD1. Losses at the gene ends were 4 bases for V and 4 bases for J; bases not matched to a gene: 9. The CDR3 spans 16 residues. Germline values: CDR1 MNHNS, CDR2 SASEGT. CDR3 DNA: TGTGCCAGCAGTGTACGGGACAGGGGGGACGAGTACGAGCAGTACTTC. Translation: CASSVRDRGDEYEQYF.

In DNA form, the CDR3 reads TGTGCCAGCGGCCCAAACCCCGGGGGGCTGTTTGGCTACACCTTC. It is translated as CASGPNPGGLFGYTF. The chain combines TRBV12-3 or TRBV12-4 with TRBJ1-2; weak D call: TRBD1 (6 bases). This CDR3 is 15 amino acids long. V lost 8 bases to trimming and J lost 7 bases, with 23 bases between them.

This chain joins TRBV9 and TRBJ2-2, with 9 bases matching TRBD2. Germline V gene sequence: CDR1 SGDLS, CDR2 YYNGEE. V lost 6 bases to trimming and J lost 1 base; unmatched junction nucleotides: 7. CDR3 length: 16 amino acids. The CDR3 DNA reads TGTGCCAGCACGGGGGTAGCGGGGGAGAACACCGGGGAGCTGTTTTTT. This codes for CASTGVAGENTGELFF.

With regard to this clonotype: A read error is possible here, since a much larger clone lies one base away. The chain employs TRBV23-1 and TRBJ1-1; 9 bases are a match to TRBD1. TRBV23-1 carries the ORF label, with uncertain function. The CDR3 is 16 amino acids. For the CDR3, the DNA is TGCGCCATCAGTCAGTCTCCGGGACAGGGATGGACTGAAGCTTTCTTT. Amino acids: CAISQSPGQGWTEAFF.

The gene calls are TRBV24-1 and TRBJ2-2; TRBD1 might be the D (6 bases). CDR3 length equals 13 residues. The ends were cut back, 8 bases at V and 4 bases at J, with 10 bases in the middle. CDR1 and CDR2 (germline): KGHDR, SFDVKD. This CDR3 is CATKDSSTGELFF. The CDR3 region has the DNA TGTGCCACCAAGGACAGCAGCACCGGGGAGCTGTTTTTT.

This clonotype was counted ten times or more. The V and J genes are TRBV4-3 and TRBJ2-1, with TRBD2 matching 7 bases. V lost 4 bases, J lost 7 bases, and 10 bases stayed unmatched. This CDR3 region has 15 residues. Germline V gives CDR1 LGHNA, CDR2 YSLEER. The CDR3 bases are TGCGCCAGCAGCCGCGAGCGGGATTCTGTAAATGAGCAGTTCTTC. Its protein is CASSRERDSVNEQFF.

This clonotype has only a few counts. The chain uses TRBV2 and TRBJ1-1, with D perhaps matching TRBD1 (6 bases). V lost 6 bases to trimming and J lost 0 bases, with 29 bases between them. Germline V CDR1 and CDR2: SNHLY, FYNNEI. The CDR3 length is 20 residues. The CDR3 region is CASSPARTRTASSMNTEAFF. The CDR3 nucleotides are TGTGCCAGCAGCCCCGCCCGAACGAGGACAGCAAGTTCCATGAACACTGAAGCTTTCTTT.

This clonotype came up many times. The chain recombines TRBV4-1 with TRBJ2-7; TRBD1 might be the D (5 bases). The V gene's germline CDR1 is MGHRA and CDR2 YSYEKL. Trimming left V 4 bases short and J 6 bases short, with 16 bases between. The CDR3 totals 14 residues. CDR3 region: CASSLAQGFGEQYF. CDR3 nucleotides: TGCGCCAGCAGCCTAGCCCAGGGTTTTGGCGAGCAGTACTTC.

Ten or more counts support this clonotype. This chain links TRBV7-9 with TRBJ1-2; possible D gene TRBD1, 5 bases. From germline, CDR1 is SEHNR and CDR2 FQNEAQ (reference sequence). The V end was cut by 1 base, the J end by 2 bases, with 8 bases between. This CDR3 comprises 14 residues. The CDR3 region is CASSLDTGNYGYTF. In nucleotides, the CDR3 is TGTGCCAGCAGCTTAGACACAGGAAACTATGGCTACACCTTC.